This record looks at one T cell receptor (beta chain) sequence and its context. The target antigen is unknown. MiXCR, run by TCRdb on the 5' RACE reads, gives a single entry per CDR3 protein. This table holds 420,000 or so distinct CDR3 sequences, about 18% found once. The entry originates in a study of identical twins. General study findings and limits: The presence of invariant MAIT and iNKT cells could partly confound analyses of zero-insertion sequences. Conclusions rested on cross-sectional statistics rather than following the same donors.

The sequence was collected from a man in his forties or fifties in good health. The material sequenced was naive T cells sorted from blood.

The CDR3 coding sequence is TGCAGTGCTAGAAAACCGTTCCAAGAGACCCAGTACTTC. This gives the protein CSARKPFQETQYF. The chain joins TRBV20-1 to TRBJ2-5, with D hard to call. The CDR3 has 13 amino acids. CDR1 DFQATT and CDR2 SNEGSKA come from the germline V gene (reference sequence). Trimming pared 2 bases from V and 1 base from J, leaving 8 bases between.